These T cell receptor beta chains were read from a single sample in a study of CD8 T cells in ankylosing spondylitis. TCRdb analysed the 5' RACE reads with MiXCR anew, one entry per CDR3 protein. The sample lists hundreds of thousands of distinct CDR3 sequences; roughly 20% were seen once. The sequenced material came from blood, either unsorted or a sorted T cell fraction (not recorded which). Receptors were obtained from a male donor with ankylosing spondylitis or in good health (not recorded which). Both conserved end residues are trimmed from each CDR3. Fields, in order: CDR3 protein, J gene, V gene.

CDR3 protein: ASSGGSYYEQY
J gene: TRBJ2-7
V gene: TRBV5-1

CDR3 protein: ASSVDPQRSFKGEQF
J gene: TRBJ2-1
V gene: TRBV9

CDR3 protein: ASSQVNRDVYYGYT
J gene: TRBJ1-2
V gene: TRBV14

CDR3 protein: ASSVERSSYNEQF
J gene: TRBJ2-1
V gene: TRBV6-1

CDR3 protein: SASARGARQETQY
J gene: TRBJ2-5
V gene: TRBV20-1

CDR3 protein: ASNDGRGVTDTQY
J gene: TRBJ2-3
V gene: TRBV2

CDR3 protein: SARDAWDRASYEQY
J gene: TRBJ2-7
V gene: TRBV20-1

CDR3 protein: ASSSGTGALGETQY
J gene: TRBJ2-5
V gene: TRBV7-6

CDR3 protein: ASSPRTSAQFNEQF
J gene: TRBJ2-1
V gene: TRBV7-9

CDR3 protein: ASSLYLINTEAF
J gene: TRBJ1-1
V gene: TRBV5-5

CDR3 protein: ASKGWDTEAF
J gene: TRBJ1-1
V gene: TRBV6-6

CDR3 protein: AILDGLGNEQY
J gene: TRBJ2-7
V gene: TRBV10-3

CDR3 protein: SVELAGASYEQY
J gene: TRBJ2-7
V gene: TRBV29-1

CDR3 protein: ASSYRGLAKNIQY
J gene: TRBJ2-4
V gene: TRBV2

CDR3 protein: ASSLEGALAGAPYNEQF
J gene: TRBJ2-1
V gene: TRBV12-3/TRBV12-4

CDR3 protein: ASSPKWAGDEQY
J gene: TRBJ2-7
V gene: TRBV4-1

CDR3 protein: SVRAWEGGYEQY
J gene: TRBJ2-7
V gene: TRBV29-1

CDR3 protein: ASSSTLGGGYTEAF
J gene: TRBJ1-1
V gene: TRBV7-9

CDR3 protein: ASSFGFLGANVLT
J gene: TRBJ2-6
V gene: TRBV12-3/TRBV12-4

CDR3 protein: ASSVVLWTEAF
J gene: TRBJ1-1
V gene: TRBV9

CDR3 protein: ASSLSSGGTDTQY
J gene: TRBJ2-3
V gene: TRBV7-7

CDR3 protein: ASSQFSDSSGWGELF
J gene: TRBJ2-2
V gene: TRBV4-1

CDR3 protein: ASSLRQANNSPLH
J gene: TRBJ1-6
V gene: TRBV5-6

CDR3 protein: ASSIGQGQETQY
J gene: TRBJ2-5
V gene: TRBV5-5

CDR3 protein: ASSVGYNDYNEQF
J gene: TRBJ2-1
V gene: TRBV9

CDR3 protein: ASSLAGTSGPNEQF
J gene: TRBJ2-1
V gene: TRBV7-9

CDR3 protein: ASSHQQGDLTYEQY
J gene: TRBJ2-7
V gene: TRBV27

CDR3 protein: ASTDRPYEQY
J gene: TRBJ2-7
V gene: TRBV12-3/TRBV12-4

CDR3 protein: ASRQGQPTSSGANVLT
J gene: TRBJ2-6
V gene: TRBV11-1

CDR3 protein: ASSHPLGGPLH
J gene: TRBJ1-6
V gene: TRBV12-3/TRBV12-4

CDR3 protein: ASSSRGRYEQY
J gene: TRBJ2-7
V gene: TRBV13

CDR3 protein: SVQPPNLTGELF
J gene: TRBJ2-2
V gene: TRBV29-1

CDR3 protein: ATSDHGGTEAF
J gene: TRBJ1-1
V gene: TRBV24-1

CDR3 protein: ASSPSTGGEQY
J gene: TRBJ2-7
V gene: TRBV9

CDR3 protein: ASSPPVGRGAF
J gene: TRBJ1-1
V gene: TRBV5-5

CDR3 protein: ASRTGWEGYT
J gene: TRBJ1-2
V gene: TRBV27

CDR3 protein: SARSDWTNKETQY
J gene: TRBJ2-5
V gene: TRBV20-1

CDR3 protein: ASSLGDLSNEQY
J gene: TRBJ2-7
V gene: TRBV28

CDR3 protein: ATSTDRGPTEAF
J gene: TRBJ1-1
V gene: TRBV24-1

CDR3 protein: ASSYGDRMGYEQY
J gene: TRBJ2-7
V gene: TRBV6-5

CDR3 protein: ASSLVGTGGAEQY
J gene: TRBJ2-7
V gene: TRBV11-2

CDR3 protein: ASSGLAVYNEQF
J gene: TRBJ2-1
V gene: TRBV4-1

CDR3 protein: ASKSGGAYTDTQY
J gene: TRBJ2-3
V gene: TRBV6-1

CDR3 protein: ASSLGHYQPQH
J gene: TRBJ1-5
V gene: TRBV12-3/TRBV12-4

CDR3 protein: ASSSRGHHNEQF
J gene: TRBJ2-1
V gene: TRBV7-9